This T cell receptor (beta chain) comes out of a study of technical replicates of blood from several donors. Germline-derived CDR1 and CDR2 are SGHTA and FQGNSA. The CDR3 has 14 amino acids. The V gene end was trimmed by 5 bases and the J gene end by 6 bases; junction bases not matched to a gene: 9. The protocol was immunoSEQ multiplex PCR, while the TCRdb copy is restricted to in-frame clones and leaves out a portion. The sample shows 80,000 to 90,000 clones, roughly 94% of them seen only once. This chain links TRBV7-2 with TRBJ2-7, with TRBD1 matching 8 bases. This clonotype was sampled from a human donor in good health. Source material: T cells isolated from PBMCs. CDR3 in amino acids: CASSQLQGAVEQYF. DNA for the CDR3: TGTGCCAGCAGCCAACTCCAGGGGGCGGTCGAGCAGTACTTC.